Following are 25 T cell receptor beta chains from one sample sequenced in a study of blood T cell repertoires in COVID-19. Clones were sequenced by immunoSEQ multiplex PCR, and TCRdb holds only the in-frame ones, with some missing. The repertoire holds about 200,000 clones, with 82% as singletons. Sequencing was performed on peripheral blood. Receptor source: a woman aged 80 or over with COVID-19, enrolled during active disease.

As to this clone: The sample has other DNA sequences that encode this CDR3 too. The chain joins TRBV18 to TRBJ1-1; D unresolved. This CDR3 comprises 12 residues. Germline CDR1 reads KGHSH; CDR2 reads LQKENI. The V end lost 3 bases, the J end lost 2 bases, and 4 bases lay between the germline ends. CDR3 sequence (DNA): TGTGCCAGCTCACCGAGCAACACTGAAGCTTTCTTT. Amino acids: CASSPSNTEAFF.

CDR3 nucleotide sequence: TGTGCCACCAGCACACAGGGGGACACTGAAGCTTTCTTT. Its translation: CATSTQGDTEAFF. The V call is TRBV15, the J call TRBJ1-1; 8 bases agree with TRBD1. With 4 bases clipped from V and 3 bases from J, the junction kept 1 base outside the gene matches. The CDR3 runs to 13 residues. The germline V gene has CDR1 LNHNV and CDR2 YYDKDF (reference sequence).

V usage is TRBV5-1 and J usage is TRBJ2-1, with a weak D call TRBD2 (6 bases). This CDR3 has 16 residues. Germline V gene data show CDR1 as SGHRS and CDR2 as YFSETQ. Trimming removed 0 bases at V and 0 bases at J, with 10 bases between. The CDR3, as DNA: TGCGCCAGCAGCTTGGTGGTCGGGGGCTCCTACAATGAGCAGTTCTTC. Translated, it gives CASSLVVGGSYNEQFF.

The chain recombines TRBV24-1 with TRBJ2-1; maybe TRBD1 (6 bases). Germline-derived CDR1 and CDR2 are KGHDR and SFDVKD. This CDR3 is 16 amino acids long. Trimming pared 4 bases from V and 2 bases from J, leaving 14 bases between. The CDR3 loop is CATSEVGQFTYNEQFF. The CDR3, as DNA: TGTGCCACCAGTGAGGTTGGACAGTTCACCTACAATGAGCAGTTCTTC.

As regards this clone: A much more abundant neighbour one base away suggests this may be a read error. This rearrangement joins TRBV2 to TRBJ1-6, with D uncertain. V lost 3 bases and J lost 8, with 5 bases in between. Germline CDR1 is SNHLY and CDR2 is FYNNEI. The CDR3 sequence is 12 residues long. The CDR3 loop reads CASSDQYSPLHF. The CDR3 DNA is TGTGCCAGCAGTGACCAGTATTCACCCCTCCACTTT.

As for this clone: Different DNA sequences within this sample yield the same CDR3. CDR3 residues: CSVEGQNYGYTF. CDR3 sequence (DNA): TGCAGCGTTGAAGGGCAGAACTATGGCTACACCTTC. The V call is TRBV29-1, the J call TRBJ1-2; D gene uncertain. Germline V gives CDR1 SQVTM, CDR2 ANQGSEA. The CDR3 extends over 12 amino acids. V was clipped by 1 base and J by 2 bases, with 5 bases between them.

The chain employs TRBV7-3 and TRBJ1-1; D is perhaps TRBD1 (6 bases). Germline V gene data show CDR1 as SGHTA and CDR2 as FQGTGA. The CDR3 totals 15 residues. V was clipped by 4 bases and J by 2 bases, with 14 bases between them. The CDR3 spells CASSSTGTPNTEAFF. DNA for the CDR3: TGTGCCAGCAGCTCGACCGGGACACCTAACACTGAAGCTTTCTTT.

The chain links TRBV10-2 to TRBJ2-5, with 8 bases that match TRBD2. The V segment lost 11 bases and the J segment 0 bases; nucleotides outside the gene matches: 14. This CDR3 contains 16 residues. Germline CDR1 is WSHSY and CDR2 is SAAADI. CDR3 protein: CAASGGAGFDQETQYF. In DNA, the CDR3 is TGCGCCGCCAGCGGGGGTGCAGGGTTCGACCAAGAGACCCAGTACTTC.

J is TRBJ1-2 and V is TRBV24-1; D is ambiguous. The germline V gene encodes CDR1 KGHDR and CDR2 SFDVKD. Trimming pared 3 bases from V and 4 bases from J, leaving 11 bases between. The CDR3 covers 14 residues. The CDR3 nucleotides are TGTGCCACCAGTGATCAACGGAGAAGCTATGGCTACACCTTC. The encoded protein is CATSDQRRSYGYTF.

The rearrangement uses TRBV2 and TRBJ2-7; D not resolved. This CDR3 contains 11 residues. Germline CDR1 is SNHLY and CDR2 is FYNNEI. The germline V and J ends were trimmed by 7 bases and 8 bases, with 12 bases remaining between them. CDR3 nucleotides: TGTGCCAGCACCCGTGAGGCCCAGCAGTACTTC. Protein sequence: CASTREAQQYF. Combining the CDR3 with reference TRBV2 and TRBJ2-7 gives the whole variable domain EPEVTQTPSHQVTQMGQEVILRCVPISNHLYFYWYRQILGQKVEFLVSFYNNEISEKSEIFDDQFSVERPDGSNFTLKIRSTKLEDSAMYFCASTREAQQYFGPGTRLTVT.

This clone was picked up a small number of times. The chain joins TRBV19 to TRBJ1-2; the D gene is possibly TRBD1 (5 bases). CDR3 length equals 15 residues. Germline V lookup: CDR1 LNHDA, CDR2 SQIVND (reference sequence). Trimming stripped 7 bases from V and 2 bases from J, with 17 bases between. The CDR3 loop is CASNTQGSGNYGYTF. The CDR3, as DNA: TGTGCCAGTAACACTCAGGGAAGTGGGAACTATGGCTACACCTTC.

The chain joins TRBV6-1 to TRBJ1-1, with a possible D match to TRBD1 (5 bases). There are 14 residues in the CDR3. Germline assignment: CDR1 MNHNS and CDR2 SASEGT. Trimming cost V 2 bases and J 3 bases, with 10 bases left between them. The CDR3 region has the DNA TGTGCCAGCAGTGAACACGGGGGGGACACTGAAGCTTTCTTT. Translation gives CASSEHGGDTEAFF.

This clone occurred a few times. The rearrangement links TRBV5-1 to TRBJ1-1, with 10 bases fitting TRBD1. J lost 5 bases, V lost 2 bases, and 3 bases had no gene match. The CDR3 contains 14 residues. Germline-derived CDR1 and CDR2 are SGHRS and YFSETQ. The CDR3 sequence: CASSFAGQGTEAFF. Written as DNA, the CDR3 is TGCGCCAGCAGCTTCGCGGGACAGGGGACTGAAGCTTTCTTT.

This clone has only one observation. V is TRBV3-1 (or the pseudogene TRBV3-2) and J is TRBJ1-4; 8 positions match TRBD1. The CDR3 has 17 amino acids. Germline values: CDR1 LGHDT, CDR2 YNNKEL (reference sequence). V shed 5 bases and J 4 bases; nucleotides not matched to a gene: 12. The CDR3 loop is CASSSLGQGALNEKLFF. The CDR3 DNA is TGTGCCAGCAGCTCGCTCGGACAGGGAGCCCTTAATGAAAAACTGTTTTTT.

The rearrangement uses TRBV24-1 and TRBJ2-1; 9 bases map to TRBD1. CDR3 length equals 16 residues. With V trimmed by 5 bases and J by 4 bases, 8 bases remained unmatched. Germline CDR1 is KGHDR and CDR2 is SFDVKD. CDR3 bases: TGTGCCACCAGTGCCTTAGGGGGGACAGGGTACAATGAGCAGTTCTTC. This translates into CATSALGGTGYNEQFF.

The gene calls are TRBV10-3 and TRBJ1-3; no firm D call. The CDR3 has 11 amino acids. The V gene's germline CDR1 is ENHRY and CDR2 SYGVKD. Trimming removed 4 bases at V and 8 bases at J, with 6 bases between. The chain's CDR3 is CAISGRDTIYF. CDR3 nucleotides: TGTGCCATCAGTGGGCGGGACACCATATATTTT.

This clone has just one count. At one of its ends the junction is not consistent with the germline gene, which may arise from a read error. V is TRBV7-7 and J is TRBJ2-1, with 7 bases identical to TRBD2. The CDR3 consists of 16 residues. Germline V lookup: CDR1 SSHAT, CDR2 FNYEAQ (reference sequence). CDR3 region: CASSPSPSGPYNEQFF. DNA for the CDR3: TGTGCTAGCAGCCCTAGCCCTAGCGGACCCTACAATGAGCAGTTCTTC.

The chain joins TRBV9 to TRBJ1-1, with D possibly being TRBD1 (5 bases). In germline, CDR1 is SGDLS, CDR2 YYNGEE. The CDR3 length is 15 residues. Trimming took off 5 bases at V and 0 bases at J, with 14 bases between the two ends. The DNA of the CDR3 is TGTGCCAGCAGTTACAGACAGAACATGAACACTGAAGCTTTCTTT. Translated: CASSYRQNMNTEAFF.

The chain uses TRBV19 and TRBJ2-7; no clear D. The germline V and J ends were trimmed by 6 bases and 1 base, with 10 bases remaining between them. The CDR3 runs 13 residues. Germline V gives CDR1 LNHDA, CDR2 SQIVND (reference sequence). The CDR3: CASSVSPSYEQYF. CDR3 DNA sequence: TGTGCCAGTAGCGTGAGCCCATCCTACGAGCAGTACTTC.

CDR3 sequence (DNA): TGTGCCAGCAGCTCTCAGGGGCTGGGCACAGATACGCAGTATTTT. As protein: CASSSQGLGTDTQYF. The chain employs TRBV11-3 and TRBJ2-3, with D maybe TRBD1 (6 bases). Germline CDR1 and CDR2: SGHNT and YENEEA. Trimming left V 4 bases short and J 1 base short, with 12 bases between. This CDR3 has 15 amino acids.

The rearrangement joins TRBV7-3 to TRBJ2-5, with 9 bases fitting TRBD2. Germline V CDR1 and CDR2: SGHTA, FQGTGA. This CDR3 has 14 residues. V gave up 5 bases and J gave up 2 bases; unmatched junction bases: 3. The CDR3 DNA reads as TGTGCCAGCAGCCTAGCGGGGAAGCAAGAGACCCAGTACTTC. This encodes CASSLAGKQETQYF.

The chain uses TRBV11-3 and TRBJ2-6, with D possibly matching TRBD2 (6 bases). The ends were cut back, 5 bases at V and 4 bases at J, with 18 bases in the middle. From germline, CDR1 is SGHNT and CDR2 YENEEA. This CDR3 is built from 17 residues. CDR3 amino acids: CASSIGTAVSGANVLTF. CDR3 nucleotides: TGTGCCAGCAGCATCGGGACTGCTGTATCCGGGGCCAACGTCCTGACTTTC.

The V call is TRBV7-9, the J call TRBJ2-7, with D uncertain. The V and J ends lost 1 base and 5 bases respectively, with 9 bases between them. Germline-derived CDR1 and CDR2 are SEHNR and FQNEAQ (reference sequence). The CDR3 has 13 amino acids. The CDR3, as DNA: TGTGCCAGCAGCTTAGGGGCCGGCCACGAGCAGTACTTC. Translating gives CASSLGAGHEQYF.

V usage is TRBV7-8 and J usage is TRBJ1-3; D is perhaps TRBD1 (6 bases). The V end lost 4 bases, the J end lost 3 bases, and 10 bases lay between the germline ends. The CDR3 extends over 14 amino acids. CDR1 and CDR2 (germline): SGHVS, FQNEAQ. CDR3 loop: CASSSPGVGNTIYF. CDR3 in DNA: TGTGCCAGCAGCTCCCCAGGGGTTGGAAACACCATATATTTT.

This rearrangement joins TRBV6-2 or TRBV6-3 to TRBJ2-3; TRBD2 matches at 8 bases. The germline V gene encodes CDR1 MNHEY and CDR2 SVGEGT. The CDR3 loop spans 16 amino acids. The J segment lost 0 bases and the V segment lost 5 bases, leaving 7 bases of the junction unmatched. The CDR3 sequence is CASSDGGETSTDTQYF. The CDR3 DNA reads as TGTGCCAGCAGTGACGGGGGGGAGACTAGCACAGATACGCAGTATTTT.